This is a list of T cell receptor beta chains from one sample in a study of beta chain features in type 1 diabetes. Assay used: immunoSEQ multiplex PCR; TCRdb lists only in-frame clones, some missing. The sample records some 700,000 clones, 13% being singletons. The sequencing input was naive CD4+ T cells from blood. These receptors originate from a man younger than 35 with type 1 diabetes. Both conserved end residues are part of each CDR3. The D gene is left open where the match is weak. Clone size is given for some rows only: seen once, a few or many times, or a class if the clone is expanded.

>TRBJ2-5|TRBV7-2|few|.
CASSPGAEKETQYF
TGTGCCAGCAGCCCCGGGGCAGAAAAAGAGACCCAGTACTTC
>TRBJ2-3|TRBV15|few|.
CATTVSRLLSTDTQYF
TGTGCCACCACGGTGTCCCGTCTACTGAGCACAGATACGCAGTATTTT
>TRBJ1-6|TRBV10-3|.|.
CAISVGSSSYNSPLHF
TGTGCCATCAGTGTGGGCAGTAGCTCCTATAATTCACCCCTCCACTTT
>TRBJ2-1|TRBV7-9|few|TRBD2
CASTLTAGGATTFHNEQFF
TGTGCCAGCACCCTGACTGCGGGGGGCGCCACCACGTTTCACAATGAGCAGTTCTTC
>TRBJ1-6|TRBV30|.|TRBD1
CAGGGQGYSPLHF
TGTGCCGGGGGGGGACAGGGGTATTCACCCCTCCACTTT
>TRBJ1-1|TRBV10-2|few|.
CASSGAGSEAFF
TGCGCCAGCAGCGGAGCAGGTTCTGAAGCTTTCTTT
>TRBJ1-1|TRBV30|few|.
CAWIPGRGLTTEAFF
TGTGCCTGGATTCCAGGGCGAGGGTTGACCACTGAAGCTTTCTTT
>TRBJ2-5|TRBV7-9|.|.
CASSFPAAGQETQYF
TGTGCCAGCAGCTTCCCCGCGGCGGGTCAAGAGACCCAGTACTTC
>TRBJ2-6|TRBV5-1|few|TRBD1
CASSSGPGTGGVTGANVLTF
TGCGCCAGCAGCTCCGGTCCCGGGACAGGGGGCGTAACTGGGGCCAACGTCCTGACTTTC
>TRBJ2-7|TRBV5-1|.|TRBD1
CASSFGTGNYEQYF
TGCGCCAGCAGCTTCGGGACAGGGAACTACGAGCAGTACTTC
>TRBJ1-1|TRBV2|.|.
CASSGGATEAFF
TGTGCCAGCAGTGGAGGGGCCACTGAAGCTTTCTTT
>TRBJ2-7|TRBV5-4|few|.
CASSPGEIYEQYF
TGTGCCAGCAGCCCCGGGGAAATCTACGAGCAGTACTTC
>TRBJ2-1|TRBV23-1|.|TRBD1
CASSQSAGQGRNEQFF
TGCGCCAGCAGTCAATCAGCCGGACAGGGGAGGAATGAGCAGTTCTTC
>TRBJ2-1|TRBV10-3|.|.
CAISPDSYNEQFF
TGTGCCATCAGCCCGGACTCCTACAATGAGCAGTTCTTC
>TRBJ1-5|TRBV10-3|few|.
CAISEGESHQPQHF
TGTGCCATCAGTGAGGGGGAATCCCATCAGCCCCAGCATTTT
>TRBJ1-6|TRBV7-2|.|.
CASSLGRGTTNSPLHF
TGTGCCAGCAGCTTAGGGCGGGGGACCACAAATTCACCCCTCCACTTT
>TRBJ1-5|TRBV2|.|TRBD1
CASSDVDRGQPQHF
TGTGCCAGCAGTGACGTCGACAGGGGCCAGCCCCAGCATTTT
>TRBJ1-5|TRBV28|.|TRBD1
CASSSGTGGDQPQHF
TGTGCCAGCAGTTCCGGGACAGGGGGCGATCAGCCCCAGCATTTT
>TRBJ1-1|TRBV7-3|.|TRBD1
CASSPQGADTEAFF
TGTGCCAGCAGCCCCCAGGGGGCCGACACTGAAGCTTTCTTT
>TRBJ1-1|TRBV9|.|.
CASSEIGREWVGNTEAFF
TGTGCCAGCAGCGAAATCGGCAGGGAGTGGGTCGGGAACACTGAAGCTTTCTTT
>TRBJ1-3|TRBV29-1|.|.
CSVEVGSGNTIYF
TGCAGCGTTGAAGTGGGCTCTGGAAACACCATATATTTT
>TRBJ2-7|TRBV14|few|.
CASSRRDGLLGYEQYF
TGTGCCAGCAGCCGCCGGGACGGCCTACTCGGGTACGAGCAGTACTTC
>TRBJ2-1|TRBV30|few|.
CAWSSGRYNEQFF
TGTGCCTGGAGCAGCGGCCGTTACAATGAGCAGTTCTTC
>TRBJ1-6|TRBV19|few|TRBD1
CASTWTGGPSPLHF
TGTGCCAGTACCTGGACAGGAGGACCCTCACCCCTCCACTTT
>TRBJ2-7|TRBV9|.|.
CASSVEAGFSYEQYF
TGTGCCAGCAGCGTAGAAGCAGGCTTCTCCTACGAGCAGTACTTC
>TRBJ1-5|TRBV19|.|.
CASSLDVTVSNQPQHF
TGTGCCAGTAGCCTAGATGTAACGGTTAGCAATCAGCCCCAGCATTTT
>TRBJ1-1|TRBV27|few|.
CASSLSGVTEAFF
TGTGCCAGCAGTTTATCGGGGGTCACTGAAGCTTTCTTT
>TRBJ2-5|TRBV10-3|few|.
CAISLGGGETQYF
TGTGCCATCAGTCTGGGCGGCGGGGAGACCCAGTACTTC
>TRBJ2-7|TRBV13|few|.
CASSLGGGASSNF
TGTGCCAGCAGCTTAGGCGGCGGTGCGTCTAGTAACTTC
>TRBJ1-3|TRBV30|.|.
CAWSVAGNTIYF
TGTGCCTGGAGTGTAGCCGGAAACACCATATATTTT
>TRBJ2-7|TRBV5-1|few|TRBD2
CASSGTSGGLTYEQYF
TGCGCCAGCAGCGGGACTAGCGGGGGCCTCACCTACGAGCAGTACTTC
>TRBJ2-1|TRBV30|.|.
CAWSVLQGDNEQFF
TGTGCCTGGAGTGTATTACAGGGAGATAATGAGCAGTTCTTC